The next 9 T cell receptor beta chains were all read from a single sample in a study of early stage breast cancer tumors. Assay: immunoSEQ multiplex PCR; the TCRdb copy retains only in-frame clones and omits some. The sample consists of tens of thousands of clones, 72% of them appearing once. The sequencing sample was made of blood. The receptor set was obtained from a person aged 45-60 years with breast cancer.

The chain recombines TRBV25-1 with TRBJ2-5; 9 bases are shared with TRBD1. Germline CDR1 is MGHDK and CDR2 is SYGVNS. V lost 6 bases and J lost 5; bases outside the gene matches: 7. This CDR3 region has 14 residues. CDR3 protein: CASRNRGLWETQYF. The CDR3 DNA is TGTGCCAGCAGGAACAGGGGGCTTTGGGAGACCCAGTACTTC.

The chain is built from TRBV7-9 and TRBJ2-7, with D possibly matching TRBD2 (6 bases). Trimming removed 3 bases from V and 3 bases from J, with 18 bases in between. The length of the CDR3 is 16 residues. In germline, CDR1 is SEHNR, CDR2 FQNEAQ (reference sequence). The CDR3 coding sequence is TGTGCCAGCAGCTTTTTTGGGGGGTCCTTATACTACGAGCAGTACTTC. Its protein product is CASSFFGGSLYYEQYF.

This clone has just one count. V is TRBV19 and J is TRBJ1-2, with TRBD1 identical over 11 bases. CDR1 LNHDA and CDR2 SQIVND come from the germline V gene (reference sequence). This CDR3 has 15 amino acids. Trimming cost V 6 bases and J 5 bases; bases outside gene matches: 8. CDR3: CASSSGQGARYGYTF. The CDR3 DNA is TGTGCCAGTAGCTCCGGACAGGGGGCACGGTATGGCTACACCTTC.

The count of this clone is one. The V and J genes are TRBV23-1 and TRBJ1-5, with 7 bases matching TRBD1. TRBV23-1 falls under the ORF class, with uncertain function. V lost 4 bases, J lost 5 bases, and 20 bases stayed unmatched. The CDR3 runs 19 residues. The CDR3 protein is CASSPLAQLLGTADQPQHF. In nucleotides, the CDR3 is TGCGCCAGCAGTCCCTTGGCCCAACTATTGGGGACAGCTGATCAGCCCCAGCATTTT.

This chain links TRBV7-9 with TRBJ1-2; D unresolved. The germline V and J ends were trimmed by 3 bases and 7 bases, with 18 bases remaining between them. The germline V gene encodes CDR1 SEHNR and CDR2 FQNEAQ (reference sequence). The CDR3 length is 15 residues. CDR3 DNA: TGTGCCAGCAGCTTCAACCTGGACCAGGAAGGTGGCTACACCTTC. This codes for CASSFNLDQEGGYTF.

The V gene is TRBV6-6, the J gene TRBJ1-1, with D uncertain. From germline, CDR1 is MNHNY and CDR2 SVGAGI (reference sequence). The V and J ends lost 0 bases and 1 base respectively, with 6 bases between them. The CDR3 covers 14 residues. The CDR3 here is CASSYSHSNTEAFF. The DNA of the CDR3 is TGTGCCAGCAGTTACTCACACTCGAACACTGAAGCTTTCTTT.

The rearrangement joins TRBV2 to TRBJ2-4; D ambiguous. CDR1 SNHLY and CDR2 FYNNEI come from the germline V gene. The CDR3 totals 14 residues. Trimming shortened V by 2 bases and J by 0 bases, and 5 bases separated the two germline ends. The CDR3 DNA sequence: TGTGCCAGCAGTGAATCCCCAGCCAAAAACATTCAGTACTTC. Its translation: CASSESPAKNIQYF.

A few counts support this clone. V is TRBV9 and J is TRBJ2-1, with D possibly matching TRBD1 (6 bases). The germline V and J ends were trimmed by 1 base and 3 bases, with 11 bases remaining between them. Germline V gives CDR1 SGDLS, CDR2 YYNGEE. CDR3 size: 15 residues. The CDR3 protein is CASSVQGTYYNEQFF. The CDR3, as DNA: TGTGCCAGCAGCGTACAGGGGACGTACTACAATGAGCAGTTCTTC.

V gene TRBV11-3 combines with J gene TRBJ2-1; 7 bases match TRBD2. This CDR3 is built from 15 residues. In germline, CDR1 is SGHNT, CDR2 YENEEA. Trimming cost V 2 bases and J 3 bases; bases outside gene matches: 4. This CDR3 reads CASSLTPSGYNEQFF. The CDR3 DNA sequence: TGTGCCAGCAGCTTAACCCCTAGCGGCTACAATGAGCAGTTCTTC.